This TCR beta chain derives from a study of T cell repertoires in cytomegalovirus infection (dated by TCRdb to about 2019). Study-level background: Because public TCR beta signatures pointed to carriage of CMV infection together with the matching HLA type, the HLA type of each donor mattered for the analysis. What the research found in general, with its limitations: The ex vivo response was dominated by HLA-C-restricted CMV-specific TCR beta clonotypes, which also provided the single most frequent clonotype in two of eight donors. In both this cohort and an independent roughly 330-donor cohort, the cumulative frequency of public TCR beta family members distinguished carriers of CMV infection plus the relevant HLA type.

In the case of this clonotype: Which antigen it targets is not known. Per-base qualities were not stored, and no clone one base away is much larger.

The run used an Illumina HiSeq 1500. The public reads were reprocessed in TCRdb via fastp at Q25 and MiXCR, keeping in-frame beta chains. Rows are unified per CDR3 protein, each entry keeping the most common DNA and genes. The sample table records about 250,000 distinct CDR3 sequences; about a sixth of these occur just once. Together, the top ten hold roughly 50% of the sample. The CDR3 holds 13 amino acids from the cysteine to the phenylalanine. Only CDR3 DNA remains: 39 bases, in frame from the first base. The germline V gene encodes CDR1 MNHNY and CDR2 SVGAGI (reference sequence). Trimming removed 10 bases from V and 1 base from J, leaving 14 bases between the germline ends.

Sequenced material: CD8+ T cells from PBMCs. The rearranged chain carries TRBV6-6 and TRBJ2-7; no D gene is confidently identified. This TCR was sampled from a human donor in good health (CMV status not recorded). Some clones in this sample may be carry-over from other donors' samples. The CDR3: CATQARLSYEQYF. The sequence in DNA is TGTGCCACCCAAGCCAGATTATCCTACGAGCAGTACTTC.